The present entry profiles one TCR beta chain with its context. Its antigen is still unknown. This sample was taken from a study of shared clonotypes between healthy human individuals. Generated by immunoSEQ multiplex PCR, the TCRdb table keeps only in-frame clones and is missing some. The data hold more than 550,000 clones, with about nine tenths observed a single time. Trimming took off 0 bases at V and 4 bases at J, with 12 bases between the two ends. The CDR3 sequence is 15 residues long. CDR1 SGHAT and CDR2 FQNNGV come from the germline V gene. Adults of Caucasian background living in Nashville, Tennessee made up all donors. Broader study findings: Roughly 5% of naive CD4 clonotypes were common to a handful of donors.

The V call is TRBV11-2, the J call TRBJ2-5; possible D gene TRBD1, 6 bases. The specimen was memory CD8+ T cells from PBMCs. Specified subset: CD45RO+ cells pooled with CCR7-negative TemRA cells. This sequence was found in a man aged 18-30 years in good health. Some clones in this sample may be carry-over from other donors' samples. CDR3 amino acids: CASSLDMGDTETQYF. The DNA of the CDR3 is TGTGCCAGCAGCTTAGATATGGGGGACACAGAGACCCAGTACTTC.